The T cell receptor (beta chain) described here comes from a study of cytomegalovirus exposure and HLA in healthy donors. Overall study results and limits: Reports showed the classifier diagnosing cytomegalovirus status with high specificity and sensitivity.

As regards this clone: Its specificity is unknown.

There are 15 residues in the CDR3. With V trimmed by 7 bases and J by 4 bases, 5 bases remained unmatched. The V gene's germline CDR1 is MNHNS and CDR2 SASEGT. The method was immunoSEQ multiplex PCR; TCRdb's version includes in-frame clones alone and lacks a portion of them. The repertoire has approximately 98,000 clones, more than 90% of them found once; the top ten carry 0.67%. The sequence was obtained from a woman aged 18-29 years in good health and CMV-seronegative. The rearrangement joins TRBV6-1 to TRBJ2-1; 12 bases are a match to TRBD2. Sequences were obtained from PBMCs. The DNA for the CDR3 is TGTGCCAGCAAAGCACTAGCGGGGGGATACAATGAGCAGTTCTTC. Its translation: CASKALAGGYNEQFF.